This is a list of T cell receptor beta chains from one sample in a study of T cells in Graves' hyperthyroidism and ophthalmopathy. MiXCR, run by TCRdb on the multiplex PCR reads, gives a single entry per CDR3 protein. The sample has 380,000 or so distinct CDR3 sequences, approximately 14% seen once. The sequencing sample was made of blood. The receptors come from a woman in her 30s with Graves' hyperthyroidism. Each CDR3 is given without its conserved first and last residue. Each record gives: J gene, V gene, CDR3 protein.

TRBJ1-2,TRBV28,ASSRDYGYT
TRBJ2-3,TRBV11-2,ASSLARATDTQY
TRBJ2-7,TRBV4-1,ASSQDPRVNEQY
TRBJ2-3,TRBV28,ASTPSSGFVPDTQY
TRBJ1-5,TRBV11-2,ASSQVPHGTVNNQPQH
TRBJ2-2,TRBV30,AWRVWTGNGELF
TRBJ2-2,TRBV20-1,SARATTWENTGELF
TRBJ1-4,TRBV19,ASSITGATRGSNEKLF
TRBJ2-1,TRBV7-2,ASSRGLAGGGEQF
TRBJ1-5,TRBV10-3,AISEYGQGTLGGNQPQH
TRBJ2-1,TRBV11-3,ASSLELVGNEQF
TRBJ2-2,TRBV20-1,SALKLSGPTGELF
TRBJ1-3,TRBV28,ASSSGRLYSSSGNTIY
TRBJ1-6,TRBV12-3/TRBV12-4,ASSLGGARSPLH
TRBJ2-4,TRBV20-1,SAWSTFAKNIQY
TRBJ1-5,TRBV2,ASSVRGSNQPQH
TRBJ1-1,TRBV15,ATSRDRGENTEAF
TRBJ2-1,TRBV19,ASKSSSVIEQF
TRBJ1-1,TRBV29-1,SGFRGATNTEAF
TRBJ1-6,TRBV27,ASSPRQGSYNSPLH
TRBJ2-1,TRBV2,ASSLTRTSGEQF
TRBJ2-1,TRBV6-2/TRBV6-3,ASSYLPAGHNEQF
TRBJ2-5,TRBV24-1,ATSGQRDWTRQETQY
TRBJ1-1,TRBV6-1,ASSVARDFGTEAF
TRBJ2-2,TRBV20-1,SARASGRAWNTGELF
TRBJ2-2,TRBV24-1,ATSDFQGIDTGELF
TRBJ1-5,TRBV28,ASTFASWPQH
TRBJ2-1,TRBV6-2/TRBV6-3,ASSYSITGLAGAHNEQF
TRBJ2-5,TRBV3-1,ASSLIDYQETQY
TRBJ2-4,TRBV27,ASSLSRGVSENIQY
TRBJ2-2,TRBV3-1,ASSQVLWTSNTGELF
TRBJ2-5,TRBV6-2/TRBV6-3,ASTTTVGEETQY
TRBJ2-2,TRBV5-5,ASSFMFRTGETPNTGELF
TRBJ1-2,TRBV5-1,ASSLARGPLNYGYT
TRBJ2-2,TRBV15,ATSREGGGTGELF
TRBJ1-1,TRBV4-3,ASSQGFLVRENTEAF
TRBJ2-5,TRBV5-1,ASSLDDRGGETQY
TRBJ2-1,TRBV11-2,ASSRGDGRRYNEQF
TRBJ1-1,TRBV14,ASSGTTKNTEAF
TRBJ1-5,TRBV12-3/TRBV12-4,ASSLMGLGNQPQH